These 7 T cell receptor beta chains were sequenced from one sample in a study of identical twins. TCRdb itself ran the 5' RACE reads through MiXCR, one entry per CDR3 protein. The sample includes 200,000 to 300,000 distinct CDR3 sequences, 7.5% seen only once; the top ten take around 5.4%. Separately, the same data were catalogued under a study of yellow fever vaccine responses in identical twins.

Input material: CD8+ T cells sorted from blood. The source of these receptors is a woman between 18 and 29 years old in good health.

This clonotype was seen at least ten times. The V gene is TRBV11-2, the J gene TRBJ2-7; perhaps TRBD1 as D (5 bases). Germline V CDR1 and CDR2: SGHAT, FQNNGV. V was cut by 3 bases and J by 2 bases, with 14 bases left in between. The CDR3 spans 15 residues. In DNA, the CDR3 is TGTGCCAGCAGCTTGTGGACACCGTTAACCTACGAGCAGTACTTC. Its protein is CASSLWTPLTYEQYF.

This clonotype was recorded a few times. The V gene is TRBV6-6, the J gene TRBJ2-2; no definite D call. In germline, CDR1 is MNHNY, CDR2 SVGAGI (reference sequence). The V and J ends lost 7 bases and 7 bases respectively, with 13 bases between them. This CDR3 is 13 amino acids long. The CDR3 protein is CASTFVEDGELFF. The CDR3 bases are TGTGCCAGCACTTTCGTTGAGGACGGGGAGCTGTTTTTT.

This rearrangement joins TRBV13 to TRBJ2-1, with TRBD2 as a possible D gene (6 bases). Trimming removed 5 bases from V and 0 bases from J, with 11 bases in between. The CDR3 is 15 residues long. Per the germline V gene, CDR1 is PRHDT and CDR2 is FYEKMQ (reference sequence). The DNA of the CDR3 is TGTGCCAGCAGCCCGGGACTTAGCTCCTACAATGAGCAGTTCTTC. Its translation is CASSPGLSSYNEQFF.

This clonotype was observed at least ten times. V usage is TRBV3-1 and J usage is TRBJ2-5; D is undetermined. V was trimmed by 4 bases and J by 0 bases, leaving 12 bases between them. The CDR3 runs 15 residues. Germline V gives CDR1 LGHDT, CDR2 YNNKEL (reference sequence). This chain's CDR3 is CASSLLVSDQETQYF. CDR3 nucleotide sequence: TGTGCCAGCAGCCTACTTGTCAGCGACCAAGAGACCCAGTACTTC.

The genes are TRBV27 and TRBJ2-7; tentatively, D is TRBD2 (5 bases). The CDR3 consists of 15 residues. The germline V gene encodes CDR1 MNHEY and CDR2 SMNVEV (reference sequence). The V end lost 2 bases, the J end lost 2 bases, and 13 bases lay between the germline ends. The CDR3 here is CASSLGSGGTYEQYV. The CDR3 bases are TGTGCCAGCAGTTTAGGCTCCGGAGGAACCTACGAGCAGTACGTC.

There are a few counts of this clonotype. The chain combines TRBV13 with TRBJ2-1, with 8 bases matching TRBD2. The CDR3 has 17 amino acids. Germline CDR1 is PRHDT and CDR2 is FYEKMQ (reference sequence). The trim removed 0 bases at V and 4 bases at J, leaving 8 bases unmatched. The CDR3 DNA follows: TGTGCCAGCAGCTTAGGCCTCGGACTAGCAGTTTACAATGAGCAGTTCTTC. The encoded protein is CASSLGLGLAVYNEQFF.

There are a few counts of this clonotype. The chain employs TRBV7-6 and TRBJ1-6; TRBD1 matches 9 bases. Germline V gene data show CDR1 as SGHVS and CDR2 as FNYEAQ. J was trimmed by 9 bases and V by 1 base; bases with no gene match: 1. The CDR3 sequence is 14 residues long. CDR3 nucleotide sequence: TGTGCCAGCAGCTTAGGGGACAGGGCTTCACCCCTCCACTTT. It specifies CASSLGDRASPLHF.